Below, one TCR beta chain is given with its context. CDR1 MNHEY and CDR2 SVGAGI come from the germline V gene. The V and J ends lost 5 bases and 2 bases, in that order; junction bases with no gene match: 5. This CDR3 has 14 amino acids. These data originate in a study of blood T cell repertoires in COVID-19. The authors' processing: Amplification of reference gene primers provided the estimated nucleated cell counts. Measured with immunoSEQ multiplex PCR; TCRdb has only the in-frame clones, and not every one. V and J calls and clone size are those listed in that table; D and trimming were worked out from the DNA. The sample comprises 75,000 to 95,000 clones, roughly 80% of which are singletons, and roughly a third rests with the top ten.

The sequence derives from a man between 60 and 75 years old with COVID-19, enrolled during active disease. Source material: peripheral blood. V and J are TRBV6-5 and TRBJ1-1; TRBD1 agrees at 7 bases. CDR3 bases: TGTGCCAGCAGTACTGCAGGGGGTAACACTGAAGCTTTCTTT. This translates into CASSTAGGNTEAFF.